These T cell receptor beta chains were read from a single sample in a study of cytomegalovirus exposure and HLA in healthy donors. The table came from immunoSEQ multiplex PCR; TCRdb's copy has only in-frame clones and leaves some out. Of about 180,000 clones listed, approximately 80% are singletons. Specimen: PBMCs. The receptors come from a man younger than 35 in good health and CMV-seronegative. CDR3s include the opening cysteine and the closing phenylalanine or tryptophan. The D gene is left open where the match is weak. The size of a clone is reported for some rows only, either as once, few or many, or as a class for expanded clones.

D gene,clone size,J gene,V gene,CDR3 protein,CDR3 DNA
-,-,TRBJ1-1,TRBV7-2,CASSLGRPSGAFF,TGTGCCAGCAGCTTAGGCCGCCCCAGCGGAGCTTTCTTT
-,-,TRBJ2-7,TRBV6-5,CASSFIPARGSEQYF,TGTGCCAGCAGTTTCATCCCAGCGCGAGGCTCCGAGCAGTACTTC
TRBD1,-,TRBJ1-2,TRBV6-6,CASSLDRESFYGYTF,TGTGCCAGCAGTTTGGACAGGGAAAGTTTCTATGGCTACACCTTC
-,-,TRBJ2-1,TRBV7-9,CASSPWGHNEQFF,TGTGCCAGCAGCCCCTGGGGCCACAATGAGCAGTTCTTC
TRBD1,-,TRBJ2-2,TRBV10-2,CASGTGGTGELFF,TGCGCCAGCGGAACAGGGGGAACCGGGGAGCTGTTTTTC
-,-,TRBJ2-7,TRBV5-1,CASSSGVIPYEQYF,TGCGCCAGCAGTTCAGGGGTTATCCCCTACGAGCAGTACTTC
-,-,TRBJ2-7,TRBV9,CASSVGGESYEQYF,TGTGCCAGCAGCGTAGGTGGGGAGTCCTACGAGCAGTACTTC
-,-,TRBJ1-1,TRBV5-1,CASSLRGGPEAFF,TGCGCCAGCAGCTTACGGGGGGGGCCTGAAGCTTTCTTT
TRBD1,-,TRBJ1-1,TRBV15,CATIPENRGSTEAFF,TGTGCCACCATCCCCGAGAACAGGGGGAGTACTGAAGCTTTCTTT
-,-,TRBJ1-5,TRBV10-3,CAISVGGNQPQHF,TGTGCCATCAGTGTCGGGGGCAATCAGCCCCAGCATTTT
TRBD1,-,TRBJ1-5,TRBV6-6,CASSRQGAGGQPQHF,TGTGCCAGCAGTCGACAGGGGGCAGGGGGTCAGCCCCAGCATTTT
TRBD1,-,TRBJ2-3,TRBV10-3,CAISDPTGMGTDTQYF,TGTGCCATCAGCGACCCGACAGGGATGGGCACAGATACGCAGTATTTT
-,-,TRBJ1-1,TRBV9,CASSQAGRRTEAFF,TGTGCCAGCAGCCAAGCAGGGAGGCGAACTGAAGCTTTCTTT
-,-,TRBJ1-1,TRBV11-3,CASSLGRSTEAFF,TGTGCCAGCAGCCTGGGGAGAAGCACTGAAGCTTTCTTT
-,few,TRBJ2-2,TRBV7-2,CASRTRQIGELFF,TGTGCCAGCAGGACCCGACAGATCGGGGAGCTGTTTTTT
-,few,TRBJ2-5,TRBV7-3,CASSLKKEGGTQYF,TGTGCCAGCAGCTTAAAGAAAGAGGGAGGGACCCAGTACTTC
-,-,TRBJ1-3,TRBV11-2,CASSLRQVASGNTIYF,TGTGCCAGCAGCTTAAGACAGGTCGCCTCTGGAAACACCATATATTTT
TRBD2,once,TRBJ2-3,TRBV9,CASSVTPTSGLENTQYF,TGTGCCAGCAGCGTAACCCCGACTAGCGGGTTGGAGAATACGCAGTATTTT
TRBD2,-,TRBJ2-3,TRBV5-6,CASSFLGTSGIFGDTQYF,TGTGCCAGCAGCTTCCTTGGGACTAGCGGTATATTTGGAGATACGCAGTATTTT
TRBD2,-,TRBJ2-1,TRBV5-4,CASSKGLAEGSSYNEQFF,TGTGCCAGCAGCAAAGGACTAGCGGAGGGGAGCTCCTACAATGAGCAGTTCTTC
TRBD1,-,TRBJ2-5,TRBV30,CAWSRRGQGNTRGTQYF,TGTGCCTGGAGTCGTCGAGGACAGGGGAATACTAGGGGGACCCAGTACTTC
-,few,TRBJ1-4,TRBV6-5,CASRPRGNEKLFF,TGTGCCAGCAGGCCAAGGGGTAATGAAAAACTGTTTTTT
-,-,TRBJ2-1,TRBV29-1,CSRGNGHEQFF,TGCAGCCGGGGTAACGGACATGAGCAGTTCTTC
-,-,TRBJ1-4,TRBV9,CASSVSPGFTNEKLFF,TGTGCCAGCAGCGTTTCTCCGGGGTTCACTAATGAAAAACTGTTTTTT
-,-,TRBJ2-1,TRBV7-8,CASSLDRWEKPTGEQFF,TGTGCCAGCAGCTTAGATCGATGGGAAAAACCCACGGGGGAGCAGTTCTTC
-,few,TRBJ1-1,TRBV29-1,CSVEGQGNEAFF,TGCAGCGTTGAAGGTCAGGGGAATGAAGCTTTCTTT